The clone carrying this T cell receptor beta chain was found a few times. Its target is not known. Tagging with unique molecular identifiers was a feature of the TCR beta cDNA libraries. MiXCR, run by TCRdb on the PCR reads, gives a single entry per CDR3 protein. The data contain fewer than 850,000 distinct CDR3 sequences, 25% to 30% of them seen just once; the ten biggest clones take up approximately 0.55%. CDR1 and CDR2 (germline): DFQATT, SNEGSKA (reference sequence). The germline V and J ends were trimmed by 3 bases and 1 base, with 6 bases remaining between them. The CDR3 extends over 12 amino acids. The data stem from a study of post-analysis software for immune sequencing data. Study outcomes and limitations: Those with multiple sclerosis, the patient group, showed significantly lower normalized Chao1 diversity than controls. Comparison of patients with controls showed about 5 TRBV segments more frequent in patients, TRBV5-6, TRBV5-1 and TRBV20-1 among them.

This TCR derives from a girl between 10 and 17 years old with multiple sclerosis. The V gene is TRBV20-1, the J gene TRBJ1-1; no clear D. The material sequenced was blood. The CDR3 DNA reads TGCAGTGCTAGTAAGGGGAACACTGAAGCTTTCTTT. Amino acid sequence: CSASKGNTEAFF.